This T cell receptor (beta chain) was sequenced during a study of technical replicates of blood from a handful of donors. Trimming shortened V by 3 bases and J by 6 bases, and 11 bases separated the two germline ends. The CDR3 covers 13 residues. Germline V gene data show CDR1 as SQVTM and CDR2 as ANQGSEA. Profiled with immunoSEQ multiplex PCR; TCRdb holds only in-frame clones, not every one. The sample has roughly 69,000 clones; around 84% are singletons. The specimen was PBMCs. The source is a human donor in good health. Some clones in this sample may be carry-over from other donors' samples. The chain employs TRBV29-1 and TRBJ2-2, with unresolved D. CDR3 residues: CSVDVVSSGELFF. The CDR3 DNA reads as TGCAGCGTTGATGTAGTATCCTCCGGGGAGCTGTTTTTT.